Listed below are T cell receptor beta chains from one sample, sequenced in a study of cytomegalovirus exposure and HLA in healthy donors. Assay: immunoSEQ multiplex PCR; the TCRdb copy retains only in-frame clones and omits some. The sample holds around 180,000 clones, around three quarters seen once. The sequenced material came from PBMCs. These receptors were taken from a woman aged 40 to 55 in good health and CMV-seronegative. The CDR3 runs from the conserved cysteine through the conserved F or W. The order of the fields is CDR3 protein, V gene, D gene, J gene. D genes are given only for firm matches.

CDR3: CASSLDGGVNYGYTF; V: TRBV27; D: -; J: TRBJ1-2
CDR3: CASSLRGQLNTGELFF; V: TRBV5-6; D: -; J: TRBJ2-2
CDR3: CASSYPAGARQPQHF; V: TRBV7-8; D: -; J: TRBJ1-5
CDR3: CAWSFAAETEAFF; V: TRBV30; D: -; J: TRBJ1-1
CDR3: CASSDLGDNGYTF; V: TRBV6-1; D: -; J: TRBJ1-2
CDR3: CASSVYRGGSPLHF; V: TRBV5-1; D: TRBD1; J: TRBJ1-6
CDR3: CASSIAGRSGYTF; V: TRBV19; D: -; J: TRBJ1-2
CDR3: CASSPRGRQWRGEKLFF; V: TRBV5-6; D: -; J: TRBJ1-4
CDR3: CASSLGDSSSYNSPLHF; V: TRBV7-9; D: -; J: TRBJ1-6
CDR3: CASSKAKDWPQYF; V: TRBV21-1; D: -; J: TRBJ2-4
CDR3: CASSLVGRTRETQYF; V: TRBV7-2; D: -; J: TRBJ2-5